This T cell receptor (beta chain) was documented in a study of T cell repertoires in cytomegalovirus infection. The wider study: TCR beta signatures that were public indicated CMV infection and matching HLA type.

In its sample, this clonotype was seen a few times. Antigen unknown. TCRdb re-analysed the reads in MiXCR, keeping a single row per CDR3 protein. In the table there are about half a million distinct CDR3 sequences, approximately 46% of which are singletons. This CDR3 has 16 amino acids. Trimming removed 1 base from V and 6 bases from J, with 16 bases in between. The source of this sequence is a human donor in good health (CMV status not recorded). Some clones in this sample may be carry-over from other donors' samples. The sample consisted of cultured PBMCs, taken from culture after CMV antigen stimulation. V usage is TRBV12-3 or TRBV12-4 and J usage is TRBJ1-5; D is perhaps TRBD1 (5 bases). CDR3 in amino acids: CASSLGEGRLGQPQHF. The CDR3 nucleotides read TGTGCCAGCAGTTTAGGTGAGGGGCGATTAGGTCAGCCCCAGCATTTT.